One sample yielded the 12 T cell receptor beta chains listed below, sequenced in a study of response to subunit inactivated influenza vaccine. From the RT-PCR reads, TCRdb called clonotypes with MiXCR, one entry per CDR3 protein. The sample yields 860,000 or so distinct CDR3 sequences, approximately 21% seen once. This specimen was PBMCs from blood, taken around 5 days after vaccination. The receptors were sampled from a man aged 50 or older who received an inactivated influenza vaccine.

This clonotype was seen more than once but under ten times. The rearrangement joins TRBV30 to TRBJ2-3; 9 bases fit TRBD1. Germline CDR1 reads GTSNPN; CDR2 reads SVGIG (reference sequence). J lost 3 bases, V lost 1 base, and 5 bases had no gene match. The CDR3 covers 15 residues. This CDR3 reads CAWSGTGAITDTQYF. In DNA form, the CDR3 reads TGTGCCTGGAGTGGGACAGGGGCGATTACAGATACGCAGTATTTT. The variable domain in full, completed from reference TRBV30 and TRBJ2-3, reads SQTIHQWPATLVQPVGSPLSLECTVEGTSNPNLYWYRQAAGRGLQLLFYSVGIGQISSEVPQNLSASRPQDRQFILSSKKLLLSDSGFYLCAWSGTGAITDTQYFGPGTRLTVL.

The DNA of the CDR3 is TGTGCCAGCAGCGTAGAGCGGACCACAGATACGCAGTATTTT. Its protein is CASSVERTTDTQYF. The V and J genes are TRBV9 and TRBJ2-3; D is possibly TRBD2 (5 bases). V was pared by 0 bases and J by 2 bases, with 7 bases between. The CDR3 is 14 amino acids. Germline V gene lookup returns CDR1 SGDLS and CDR2 YYNGEE.

This chain links TRBV20-1 with TRBJ2-1; D gene uncertain. The germline CDR1 and CDR2 sequences are DFQATT and SNEGSKA (reference sequence). The CDR3 consists of 13 residues. V shed 3 bases and J shed 7 bases, with 13 bases lying between them. The CDR3 protein is CSASLGNANEQFF. The CDR3, as DNA: TGCAGTGCTAGCTTAGGGAATGCGAATGAGCAGTTCTTC.

This clonotype occurred a few times. The chain joins TRBV6-6 to TRBJ2-5; 9 nucleotides match TRBD1. The CDR3 runs 13 residues. With 8 bases clipped from V and 2 bases from J, the junction kept 3 bases outside the gene matches. CDR1 is MNHNY, CDR2 SVGAGI, per germline (reference sequence). The CDR3 loop reads CASEGQGQETQYF. The CDR3 DNA sequence: TGTGCCAGCGAGGGACAGGGACAAGAGACCCAGTACTTC.

This clonotype was seen only once. The V call is TRBV10-3, the J call TRBJ2-7; the match to TRBD1 covers 9 bases. The trim removed 4 bases at V and 2 bases at J, leaving 6 bases unmatched. Germline V CDR1 and CDR2: ENHRY, SYGVKD. The length of the CDR3 is 15 residues. DNA for the CDR3: TGTGCCATCAGTGCGCCGGGACAGGGCCCCTACGAGCAGTACTTC. Translating it yields CAISAPGQGPYEQYF.

A few counts support this clonotype. The chain couples TRBV7-2 to TRBJ2-1; 8 bases line up with TRBD1. The length of the CDR3 is 15 residues. The V and J ends lost 2 bases and 4 bases, in that order; junction bases with no gene match: 4. Germline V gene lookup returns CDR1 SGHTA and CDR2 FQGNSA. The CDR3 region is CASSLQGAQYNEQFF. The CDR3 DNA reads TGTGCCAGCAGCTTACAGGGGGCGCAGTACAATGAGCAGTTCTTC.

The sample holds a few counts of this clonotype. CDR3 amino acids: CASSRRDGESSYNEQFF. CDR3 nucleotide sequence: TGTGCCAGCAGCAGAAGGGACGGGGAGAGCTCCTACAATGAGCAGTTCTTC. The genes are TRBV21-1 and TRBJ2-1; the DNA was not used to check the table's D call, TRBD1. TRBV21-1 counts as a pseudogene. This CDR3 spans 17 amino acids.

This chain joins TRBV20-1 and TRBJ2-7; maybe TRBD2 (5 bases). The germline gives CDR1 DFQATT, CDR2 SNEGSKA (reference sequence). V dropped 2 bases and J dropped 2 bases, with 13 bases sitting between them. The CDR3 has 14 amino acids. CDR3: CSARFSGSTYEQYF. The CDR3 region has the DNA TGCAGTGCTAGATTCAGCGGCTCGACCTACGAGCAGTACTTC.

This clonotype came up a few times. The chain joins TRBV4-1 to TRBJ2-3; D not resolved. V lost 0 bases and J 8 bases, leaving 6 bases between the germline ends. Germline V gives CDR1 MGHRA, CDR2 YSYEKL. The CDR3 loop spans 12 amino acids. This chain's CDR3 is CASSQELGTQYF. CDR3 sequence (DNA): TGCGCCAGCAGCCAAGAGTTAGGTACGCAGTATTTT.

This clonotype was recorded many times. The chain employs TRBV11-2 and TRBJ1-1, with 11 positions matching TRBD1. The CDR3 is made up of 14 amino acids. With 5 bases clipped from V and 5 bases from J, the junction kept 4 bases outside the gene matches. Looked up from germline, CDR1 is SGHAT and CDR2 is FQNNGV. CDR3 bases: TGTGCCAGCAGCCTGGACAGGGGGCGTACTGAAGCTTTCTTT. This encodes CASSLDRGRTEAFF.

The rearrangement links TRBV6-1 to TRBJ1-5; 7 nucleotides match TRBD1. This CDR3 contains 14 residues. Germline V CDR1 and CDR2: MNHNS, SASEGT. After removal of 6 bases from V and 5 bases from J, the junction contained 7 bases not matched to a gene. The CDR3: CASSDNRGDQPQHF. CDR3 DNA sequence: TGTGCCAGCAGCGACAACAGGGGAGATCAGCCCCAGCATTTT.

The chain combines TRBV27 with TRBJ2-2; D is undetermined. CDR1 MNHEY and CDR2 SMNVEV come from the germline V gene (reference sequence). V lost 6 bases, J lost 6 bases, and 11 bases lay in between. The CDR3 loop spans 13 amino acids. CDR3: CASRWISAGELFF. The CDR3 coding sequence is TGTGCCAGCAGATGGATATCGGCCGGGGAGCTGTTTTTT.